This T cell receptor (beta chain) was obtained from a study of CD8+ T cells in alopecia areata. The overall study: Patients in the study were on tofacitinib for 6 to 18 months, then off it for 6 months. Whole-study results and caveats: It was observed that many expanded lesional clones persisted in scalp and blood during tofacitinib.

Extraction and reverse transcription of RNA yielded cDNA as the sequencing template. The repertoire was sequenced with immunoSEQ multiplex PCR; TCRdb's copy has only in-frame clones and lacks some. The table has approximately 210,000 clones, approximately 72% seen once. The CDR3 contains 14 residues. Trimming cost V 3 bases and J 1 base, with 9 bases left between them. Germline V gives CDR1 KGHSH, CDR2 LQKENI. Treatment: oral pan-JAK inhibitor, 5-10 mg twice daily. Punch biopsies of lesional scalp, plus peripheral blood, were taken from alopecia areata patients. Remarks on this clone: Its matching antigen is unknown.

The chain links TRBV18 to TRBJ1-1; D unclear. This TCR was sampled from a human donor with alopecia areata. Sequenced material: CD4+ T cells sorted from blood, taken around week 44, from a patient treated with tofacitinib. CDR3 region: CASSPYSWNTEAFF. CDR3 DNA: TGTGCCAGCTCACCCTACAGCTGGAACACTGAAGCTTTCTTT.